This note documents a single T cell receptor (beta chain) sequence. Other DNA sequences within the sample encode an identical CDR3. Measured with immunoSEQ multiplex PCR; TCRdb has only the in-frame clones, and not every one. Among 250,000 to 300,000 clones listed, around 87% were seen once. The germline V gene encodes CDR1 SGHAT and CDR2 FQNNGV. The CDR3 has 13 amino acids. V was clipped by 1 base and J by 1 base, with 4 bases between them. These data originate in a study of cytomegalovirus exposure and HLA in healthy donors. The rearrangement joins TRBV11-2 to TRBJ1-1; D is uncertain. This TCR was sampled from a woman between 18 and 29 years old in good health and CMV-seronegative. Source material: PBMCs. Here the CDR3 DNA reads TGTGCCAGCAGCTTAGTCCAGAACACTGAAGCTTTCTTT. This sequence encodes CASSLVQNTEAFF.